Listed here is a single TCR beta chain. These data originate in a study of blood T cell repertoires in COVID-19. Libraries were prepared by immunoSEQ multiplex PCR; TCRdb keeps only in-frame clonotypes and omits some of them. The data contain some 270,000 clones, roughly 86% of them singletons. CDR1 is SNHLY and CDR2 is FYNNEI in the germline V gene. The germline V and J ends were trimmed by 0 bases and 4 bases, with 19 bases remaining between them. This CDR3 is 18 amino acids long. The clonotype was recovered from a woman in her fifties or sixties who had recovered from COVID-19. Material: peripheral blood. The chain carries TRBV2 and TRBJ1-3, with unresolved D. The CDR3 is CASSEASLRSSYGNTIYF. The CDR3 DNA sequence: TGTGCCAGCAGTGAAGCTTCTCTGAGGAGCTCGTACGGAAACACCATATATTTT.